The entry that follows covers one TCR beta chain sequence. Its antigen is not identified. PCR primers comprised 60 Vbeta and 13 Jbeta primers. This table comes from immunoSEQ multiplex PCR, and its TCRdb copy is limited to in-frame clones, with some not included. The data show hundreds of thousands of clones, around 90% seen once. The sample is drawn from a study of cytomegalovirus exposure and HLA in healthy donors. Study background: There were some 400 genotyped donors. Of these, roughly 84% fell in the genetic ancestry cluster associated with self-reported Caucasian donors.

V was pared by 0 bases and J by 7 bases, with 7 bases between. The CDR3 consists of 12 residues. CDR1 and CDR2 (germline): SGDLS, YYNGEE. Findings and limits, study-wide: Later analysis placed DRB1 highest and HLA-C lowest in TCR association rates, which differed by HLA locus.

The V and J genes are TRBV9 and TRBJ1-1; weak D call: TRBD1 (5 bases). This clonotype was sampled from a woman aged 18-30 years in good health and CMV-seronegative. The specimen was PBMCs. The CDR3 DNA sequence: TGTGCCAGCAGCGTAGACGACAGTGAAGCTTTCTTT. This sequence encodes CASSVDDSEAFF.